This entry is about one TCR beta chain. When the RNA was reverse transcribed, random hexamers were used with an input of about 0.5 to 1 ug. A multiplex approach, immunoSEQ multiplex PCR, amplified TCR beta CDR3 across 54 Vbeta and 13 Jbeta. TCRdb re-called the immunoSEQ multiplex PCR reads through MiXCR, storing one row per CDR3 protein. The table lists approximately 170,000 distinct CDR3 sequences, just under 95% of them singletons. Healthy donors matched for age and sex were used as controls. The data stem from a study of CD8 T cells in Susac syndrome. The CDR3 length is 13 residues. V shed 6 bases and J shed 4 bases, with 10 bases lying between them. Germline CDR1 reads LGHDT; CDR2 reads YNNKEL (reference sequence).

The specimen sequenced was CD4+ T cells from PBMCs. V gene TRBV3-1 combines with J gene TRBJ1-5; no clear D. The sequence was obtained from a human donor in good health. CDR3 sequence (DNA): TGTGCCAGCAGTCAGGACGGGAATCAGCCCCAGCATTTT. It translates to CASSQDGNQPQHF.